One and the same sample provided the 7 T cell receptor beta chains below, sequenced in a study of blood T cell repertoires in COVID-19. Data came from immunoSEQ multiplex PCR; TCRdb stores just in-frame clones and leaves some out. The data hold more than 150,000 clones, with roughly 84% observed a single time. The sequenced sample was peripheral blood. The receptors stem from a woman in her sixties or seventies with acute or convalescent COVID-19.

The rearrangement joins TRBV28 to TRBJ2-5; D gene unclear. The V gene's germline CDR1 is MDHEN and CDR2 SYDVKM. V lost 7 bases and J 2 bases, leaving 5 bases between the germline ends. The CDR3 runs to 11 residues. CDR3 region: CASTRQETQYF. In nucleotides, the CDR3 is TGTGCCAGCACCAGACAAGAGACCCAGTACTTC.

The CDR3 reads CASRGGPSTDTQYF. The CDR3 DNA is TGCGCCAGCAGAGGGGGCCCTAGCACAGATACGCAGTATTTT. This chain uses TRBV5-1 with TRBJ2-3; 7 bases agree with TRBD1. CDR3 length: 14 residues. Per the germline V gene, CDR1 is SGHRS and CDR2 is YFSETQ. The V and J ends lost 5 bases and 0 bases, in that order; junction bases with no gene match: 3.

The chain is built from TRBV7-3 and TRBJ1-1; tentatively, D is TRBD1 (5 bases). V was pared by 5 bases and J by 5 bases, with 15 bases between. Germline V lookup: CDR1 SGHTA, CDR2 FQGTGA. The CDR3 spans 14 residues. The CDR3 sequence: CASSPRGGRTEAFF. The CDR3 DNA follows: TGTGCCAGCAGCCCTCGGGGGGGTCGAACTGAAGCTTTCTTT. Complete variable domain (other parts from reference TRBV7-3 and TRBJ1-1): GAGVSQTPSNKVTEKGKYVELRCDPISGHTALYWYRQSLGQGPEFLIYFQGTGAADDSGLPNDRFFAVRPEGSVSTLKIQRTERGDSAVYLCASSPRGGRTEAFFGQGTRLTVV.

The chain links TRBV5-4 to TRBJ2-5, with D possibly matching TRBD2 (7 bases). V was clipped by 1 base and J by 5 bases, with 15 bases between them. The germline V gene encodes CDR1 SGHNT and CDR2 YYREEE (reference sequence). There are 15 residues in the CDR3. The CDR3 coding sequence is TGTGCCAGCAGCTTGTCTGGGGGGGGCCGGGAGACCCAGTACTTC. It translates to CASSLSGGGRETQYF.

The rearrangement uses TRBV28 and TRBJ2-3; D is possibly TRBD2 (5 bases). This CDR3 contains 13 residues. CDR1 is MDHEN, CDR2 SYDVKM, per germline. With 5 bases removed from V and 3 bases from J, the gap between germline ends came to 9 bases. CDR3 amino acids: CASSPSGTDTQYF. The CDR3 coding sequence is TGTGCCAGCAGTCCCTCGGGGACAGATACGCAGTATTTT.

This CDR3 is CASSFRQGGTDTQYF. Here the CDR3 DNA reads TGTGCCAGCAGTTTTCGTCAGGGAGGGACAGATACGCAGTATTTT. The V call is TRBV27, the J call TRBJ2-3; 7 bases are shared with TRBD2. Germline trimming cut 3 bases from V and 3 bases from J; bases unmatched to any gene: 6. Germline CDR1 is MNHEY and CDR2 is SMNVEV (reference sequence). CDR3 length: 15 amino acids.

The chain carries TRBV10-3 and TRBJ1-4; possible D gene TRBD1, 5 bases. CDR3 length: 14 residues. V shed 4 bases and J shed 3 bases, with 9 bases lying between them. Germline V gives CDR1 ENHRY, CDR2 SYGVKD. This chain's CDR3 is CAISGGTPNEKLFF. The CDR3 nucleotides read TGTGCCATCAGTGGCGGGACTCCTAATGAAAAACTGTTTTTT.